This record looks at one T cell receptor (beta chain) sequence and its context. Genomic DNA (from each subset) was split evenly across several immunoSEQ plates. Profiling relied on immunoSEQ multiplex PCR, and the TCRdb table lists in-frame clones only, not all of them. The sample has roughly 700,000 clones, about 74% seen once. The source of the sample is a study of shared clonotypes between healthy human individuals. V shed 4 bases and J shed 3 bases, with 13 bases lying between them. The CDR3 extends over 14 amino acids. In germline, CDR1 is SGHNT, CDR2 YYREEE (reference sequence). Specimen: memory CD4+ T cells sorted from blood. Specified subset: CD45RA-negative fraction. This receptor was taken from a woman under 40 in good health. The chain carries TRBV5-4 and TRBJ2-5; weak D call: TRBD1 (6 bases). Here the CDR3 DNA reads TGTGCCAGCAGCAGGGGGAAGAAGGAAGAGACCCAGTACTTC. This translates into CASSRGKKEETQYF.